Sequencing of this TCR beta chain was carried out in a study of blood T cell repertoires in COVID-19 (dated by TCRdb to the early 2020s). Describing the broader study: Samples from collaborators originated in the United States, Italy and Spain and spanned both the acute and convalescent phases of COVID-19. The samples were drawn from two sources: the first 160 participants of the ongoing ImmuneRACE study, and 950 to 1,500 subjects contributed by 6 global collaborators. The sample metadata nearly always contained a de-identified subject ID, COVID-19 status, age in years and sex. Where available, HLA class I and class II types were taken from metadata supplied by the sample provider and were not determined by assay-based typing. Subjects who had been exposed to COVID-19, were actively infected with it, or had recovered from it provided the deeply sampled blood TCRbeta repertoires that made up the dataset. The material from the prospective study consisted of cDNA or gDNA derived from T cells, B-cell-depleted T cells, or PBMCs. The repertoires were released in a freely available public database meant as a resource for research on the immune response to SARS-CoV-2. General conclusions and limits of the study: How much clinical and demographic metadata was included differed by source and by participant, and the metadata was provided uncurated.

A distance of 8 bases separates the germline ends of V and J, which lose 8 bases and 0 bases respectively. In the germline V gene, CDR1 corresponds to SNHLY and CDR2 to FYNNEI. From its cysteine to its phenylalanine, the CDR3 spans 13 amino acids. CDR3 DNA is the only sequence kept; it has 39 bases, read in frame from the first base. The immunoSEQ Assay, a bias-controlled multiplex PCR, was used to amplify TCRbeta CDR3 regions from genomic DNA. The authors' analysis ran thus. The number of nucleated cells in each sample was estimated from the amplification of reference gene primers within the assay. Sequence reads were collapsed and filtered to measure the absolute abundance of every unique TCRbeta CDR3 rearrangement. For each sample, productive Simpson clonality was calculated as the square root of Simpson's diversity index over productive rearrangements. As stored in TCRdb, this immuneACCESS dataset retains in-frame rearrangements with V and J assigned. A fraction of the clones does not appear; measured against another copy, unresolved V genes explain less than half of the discrepancy, and the remainder lacks a known reason. The V and J calls and clone size were taken over from that table, and D and trimming were inferred from the DNA. The sample contains 350,000 to 400,000 clones, roughly 90% of them found a single time. The ten largest clones represent 3% of the sample.

One collaborating source in Seattle enrolled patients while the patients were actively infected and followed the patients over time throughout the course of disease. Each collaborating institution followed its own protocols to collect whole blood in K2EDTA tubes. For TCRbeta analysis, collaborators shipped samples in one of three forms: frozen whole blood, isolated PBMCs, or DNA extracted from either of those sample types. Points on this clone: Its antigen is unknown. No base quality values were provided; no much bigger clone lies one nucleotide off.

The V gene is TRBV2 and the J gene is TRBJ2-4; the best D guess is TRBD2, with 6 bases matching. The TCR originated in a woman in her thirties with COVID-19, enrolled during active disease. Sequenced material: peripheral blood. The CDR3 protein sequence reads: CASRGLAKNIQYF. Here is the DNA: TGTGCCAGCCGGGGACTAGCCAAAAACATTCAGTACTTC.